This T cell receptor beta chain was identified during a study of cytomegalovirus exposure and HLA in healthy donors. Study-level results: The availability of immune exposure information extended only to CMV serostatus.

J lost 3 bases, V lost 11 bases, and 11 bases had no gene match. This CDR3 spans 14 amino acids. Per the germline V gene, CDR1 is MDHEN and CDR2 is SYDVKM. This clone was observed a single time. Its antigen is undetermined. 60 Vbeta and 13 Jbeta primers were used in PCR. Repertoires were generated with immunoSEQ multiplex PCR, while TCRdb's copy carries only in-frame clones and drops some. The sample lists more than 150,000 clones, around 84% occurring once. This clonotype was obtained from a girl aged 2-10 years in good health and CMV-seropositive. Sequenced material: PBMCs. The rearrangement uses TRBV28 and TRBJ2-5; 8 positions match TRBD2. This CDR3 is CAVAGLVPKETQYF. The CDR3 region has the DNA TGTGCCGTTGCGGGACTAGTACCGAAAGAGACCCAGTACTTC.